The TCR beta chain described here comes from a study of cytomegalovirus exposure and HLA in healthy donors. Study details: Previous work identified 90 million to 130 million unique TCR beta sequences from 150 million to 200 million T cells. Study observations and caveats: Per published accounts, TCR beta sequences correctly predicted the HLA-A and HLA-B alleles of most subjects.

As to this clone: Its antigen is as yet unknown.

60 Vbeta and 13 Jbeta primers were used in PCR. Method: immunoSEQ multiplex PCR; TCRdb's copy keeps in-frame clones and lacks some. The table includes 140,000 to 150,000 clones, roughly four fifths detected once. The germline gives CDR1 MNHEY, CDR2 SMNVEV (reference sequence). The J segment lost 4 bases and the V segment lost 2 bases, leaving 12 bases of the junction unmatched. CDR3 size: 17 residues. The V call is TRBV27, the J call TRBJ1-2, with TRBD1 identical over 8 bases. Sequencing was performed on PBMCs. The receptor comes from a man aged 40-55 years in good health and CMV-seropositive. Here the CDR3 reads CASSLNHDRGNFYGYTF. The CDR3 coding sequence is TGTGCCAGCAGTTTAAACCATGACAGGGGTAATTTCTATGGCTACACCTTC.